Included here is one T cell receptor (beta chain) sequence, with context. Source study methods: Nucleated cell number was recorded as an estimate derived from reference gene primer amplification. The repertoire was sequenced with immunoSEQ multiplex PCR; TCRdb's copy has only in-frame clones and lacks some. V and J calls and clone size are those listed in that table; D and trimming were worked out from the DNA. The table shows around 30,000 clones, with around 89% occurring only once. This entry is derived from a study of blood T cell repertoires in COVID-19. For the study at large: The samples span acute and convalescent COVID-19 from the United States, Italy and Spain. From T cells, B-cell-depleted T cells, or PBMCs came the material, which was cDNA or gDNA.

CDR3 length equals 15 residues. V was pared by 5 bases and J by 2 bases, with 13 bases between. The V gene's germline CDR1 is SGHTA and CDR2 FQGTGA. Sequenced: peripheral blood. The V gene is TRBV7-3, the J gene TRBJ2-1, with D tentatively TRBD1 (6 bases). This TCR was recovered from a woman in her 40s with active or convalescent COVID-19. The DNA for the CDR3 is TGTGCCAGCAGCCGTTCAGGGGCCCCCTACAATGAGCAGTTCTTC. This translates into CASSRSGAPYNEQFF.